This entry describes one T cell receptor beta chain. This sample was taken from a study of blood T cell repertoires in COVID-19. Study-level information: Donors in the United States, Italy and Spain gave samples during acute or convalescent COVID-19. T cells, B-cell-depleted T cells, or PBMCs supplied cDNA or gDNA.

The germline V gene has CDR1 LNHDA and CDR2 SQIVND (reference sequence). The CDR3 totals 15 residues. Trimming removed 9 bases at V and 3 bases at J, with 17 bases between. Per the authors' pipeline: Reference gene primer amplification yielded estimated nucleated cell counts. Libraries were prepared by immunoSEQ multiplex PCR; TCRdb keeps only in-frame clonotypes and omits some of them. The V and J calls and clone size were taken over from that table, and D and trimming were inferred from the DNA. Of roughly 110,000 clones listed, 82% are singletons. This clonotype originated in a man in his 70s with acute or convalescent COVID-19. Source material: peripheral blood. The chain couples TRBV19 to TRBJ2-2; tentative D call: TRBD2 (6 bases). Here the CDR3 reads CASVLRAGYTGELFF. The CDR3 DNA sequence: TGTGCCAGCGTCCTCAGGGCGGGATACACCGGGGAGCTGTTTTTT.